What follows describes a single T cell receptor (beta chain). These data come from a study of molecular identifiers for immune sequencing clone quantification. TCRdb independently ran MiXCR on the PCR reads; one entry per CDR3 protein. The data show approximately 630,000 distinct CDR3 sequences, with less than 30% seen just once and around 0.78% held by the top ten. This CDR3 region has 14 residues. Germline V gene lookup returns CDR1 KGHSH and CDR2 LQKENI. Trimming left V 3 bases short and J 3 bases short, with 12 bases between. V usage is TRBV18 and J usage is TRBJ2-7; D is unclear. Sample: naive CD8+ T cells from blood, with Jurkat cell RNA spiked in. Subset here: FACS-sorted CD8+CD4-CCR7+CD45RA+ naive T cells. This TCR derives from a human donor in good health. Some libraries in this study had Jurkat cell RNA spiked in. The CDR3 bases are TGTGCCAGCTCACCGTGGGGAAGATTCTACGAGCAGTACTTC. Translation gives CASSPWGRFYEQYF.